The clone carrying this T cell receptor (beta chain) was observed a few times. The antigen remains undetermined. Produced via immunoSEQ multiplex PCR; TCRdb's table is partial and in-frame only. Altogether 35,000 to 45,000 clones are present, 84% being singletons, with the ten largest covering around 1.3%. Deletions cut 1 base from V and 4 bases from J, with 13 bases between. The CDR3 has 16 amino acids. The germline V gene has CDR1 SEHNR and CDR2 FQNEAQ (reference sequence). This entry belongs to a study of CD4 T cells in relation to SARS-CoV-2 and coronaviruses. Study-level information: TCR beta CDR3s were sequenced after roughly 10-day antigen culture of PBMCs.

Study outcomes and limitations: The cross-reactivity analysis covered only spike protein, not other viral proteins. Roughly 69% of donors had memory CD4+ clonotypes crossrecognizing SARS-CoV-2 and common cold coronavirus spike.

75,000 to 100,000 naive or memory CD4+ cells were cultured with CEF peptides for about nine days. This chain connects TRBV7-9 to TRBJ2-2, with a tentative D call TRBD2 (6 bases). This TCR derives from an adult with COVID-19. The source material was naive CD4+ T cells from PBMCs, cultured in vitro. Subset defined: naive CD4+ T cells isolated by negative enrichment. The CDR3 region is CASSLGYGSITGELFF. CDR3 nucleotide sequence: TGTGCCAGCAGCTTAGGTTACGGGAGTATCACCGGGGAGCTGTTTTTT.